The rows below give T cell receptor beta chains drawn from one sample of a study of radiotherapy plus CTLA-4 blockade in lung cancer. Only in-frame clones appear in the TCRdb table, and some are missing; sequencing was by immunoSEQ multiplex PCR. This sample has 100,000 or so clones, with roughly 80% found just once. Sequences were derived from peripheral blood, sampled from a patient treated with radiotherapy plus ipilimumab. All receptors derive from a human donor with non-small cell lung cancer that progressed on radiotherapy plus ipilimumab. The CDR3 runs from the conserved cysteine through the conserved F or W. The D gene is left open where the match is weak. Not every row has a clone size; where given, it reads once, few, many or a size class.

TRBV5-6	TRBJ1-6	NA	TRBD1	TGTGCCAGCAGCTGGACAGGGATGAATTCACCCCTCCACTTT	CASSWTGMNSPLHF
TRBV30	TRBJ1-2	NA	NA	TGTGCCTGGACGTCGGACACCTTCTATGGCTACACCTTC	CAWTSDTFYGYTF
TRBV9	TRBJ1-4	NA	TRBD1	TGTGCCAGCAGCAAATGGACAGGGGGAAATGAAAAACTGTTTTTT	CASSKWTGGNEKLFF
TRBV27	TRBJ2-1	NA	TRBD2	TGTGCCAGCCAAAGACTAGCGGGAACTACTTACAATGAGCAGTTCTTC	CASQRLAGTTYNEQFF
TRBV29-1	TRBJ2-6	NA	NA	TGCAGCGTTGAACTCCGGAGCTCTGGGGCCAACGTCCTGACTTTC	CSVELRSSGANVLTF
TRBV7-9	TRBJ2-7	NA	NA	TGTGCCAGCAGCTTATTTGGGCCGGTTACCCCCTACGAGCAGTACTTC	CASSLFGPVTPYEQYF
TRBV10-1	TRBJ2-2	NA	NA	TGCGCCAGCAGCAAGGTAAGGGGGGAAGCCGGGGAGCTGTTTTTT	CASSKVRGEAGELFF
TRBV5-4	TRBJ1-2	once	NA	TGTGCCAGCAGCCGACTTTATGGGGGCGAGGACTATGGCTACACCTTC	CASSRLYGGEDYGYTF
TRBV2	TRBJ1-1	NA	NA	TGTGCCAGCAGTGAAACGGTTGCGAACACTGAAGCTTTCTTT	CASSETVANTEAFF
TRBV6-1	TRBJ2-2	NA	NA	TGTGCCAGCAGTGAATTGATGGAGGGAGGGGAGCTGTTTTTT	CASSELMEGGELFF
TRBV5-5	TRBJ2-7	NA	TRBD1	TGTGCCAGCAGCTTGGAAGGCGCAGGGGGCGCTTTTTACGAGCAGTACTTC	CASSLEGAGGAFYEQYF
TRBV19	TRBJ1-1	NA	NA	TGTGCCACCGGAACAGGGTCGAGGGCTTTCTTT	CATGTGSRAFF
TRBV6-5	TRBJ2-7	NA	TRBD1	TGTGCCAGCAGCAGGACAGGGGGAACGGGCGAGCAGTACTTC	CASSRTGGTGEQYF
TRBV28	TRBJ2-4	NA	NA	TGTGCCAGCAGTTTATCATTGGAGGGAGCCAAAAACATTCAGTACTTC	CASSLSLEGAKNIQYF
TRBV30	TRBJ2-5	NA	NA	TGTGCCTGGAGCCGGGAGACCCAGTACTTC	CAWSRETQYF
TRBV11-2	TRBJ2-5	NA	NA	TGTGCCAGCAGCCGGACCCAGCTGTACCAAGAGACCCAGTACTTC	CASSRTQLYQETQYF
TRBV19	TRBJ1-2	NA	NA	TGTGCCAGTAGTCTGGCAGGGTCGGATGGCTACACCTTC	CASSLAGSDGYTF
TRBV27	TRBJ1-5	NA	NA	TGTGCCAGCAGTTCCAACCCGGGGGGGAGACGGGATCAGCCCCAGCATTTT	CASSSNPGGRRDQPQHF
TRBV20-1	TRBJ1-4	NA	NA	TGCAGTGCTGTCGACGAAAAACTGTTTTTT	CSAVDEKLFF
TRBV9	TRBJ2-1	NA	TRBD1	TGTGCCAGCAGCTCCCGACAGGGGACCAATGAGCAGTTCTTC	CASSSRQGTNEQFF
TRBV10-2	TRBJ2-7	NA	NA	TGCGCCAGCAGTGATGGGACTCCCCAGTACTTC	CASSDGTPQYF
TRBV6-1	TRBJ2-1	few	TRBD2	TGTGCCAGCAGGGAGACTAGCGGGAGAAATGAGCAGTTCTTC	CASRETSGRNEQFF
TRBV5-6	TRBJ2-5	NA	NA	TGTGCCAGCAGCTTGAGGCTTAAAGAGACCCAGTACTTC	CASSLRLKETQYF
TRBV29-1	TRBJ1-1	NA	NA	TGCAGTGTTTGGGGCCCCGGGCTGAACACTGAAGCTTTCTTT	CSVWGPGLNTEAFF
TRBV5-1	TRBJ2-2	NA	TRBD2	TGCGCCAGCAGCCTAACTAGCGGAGCGAACACCGGGGAGCTGTTTTTT	CASSLTSGANTGELFF
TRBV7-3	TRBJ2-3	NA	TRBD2	TGTGCCAGCAGCCTAAGCGGGAGGGTCACAGATACGCAGTATTTT	CASSLSGRVTDTQYF
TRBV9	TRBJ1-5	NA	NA	TGTGCCAGCAGTACTGACCCAGGTCAGCCCCAGCATTTT	CASSTDPGQPQHF
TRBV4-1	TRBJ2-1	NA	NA	TGCGCCAGCAGCCAACCCTCGGGCAGGGGTACCTACAATGAGCAGTTCTTC	CASSQPSGRGTYNEQFF
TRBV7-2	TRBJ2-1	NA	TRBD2	TGTGCCAGCAGCTTACGGAGCGGGAGGCAGTTCTTC	CASSLRSGRQFF
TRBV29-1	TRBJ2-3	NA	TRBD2	TGCAGCGGGGGACTAGCGGGAACCACAGATACGCAGTATTTT	CSGGLAGTTDTQYF
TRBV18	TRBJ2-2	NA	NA	TGTGCCAGCTCACCATTGGCAGGGGTGAACACCGGGGAGCTGTTTTTT	CASSPLAGVNTGELFF
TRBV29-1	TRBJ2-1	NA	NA	TGCAGCGTTGGGTCACAGGACTACAATGAGCAGTTCTTC	CSVGSQDYNEQFF
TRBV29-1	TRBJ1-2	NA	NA	TGCAGCGTTGAAGACCGAGGCGGAGCTGGCTACACCTTC	CSVEDRGGAGYTF
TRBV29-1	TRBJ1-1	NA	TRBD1	TGCAGCGGGGAAAGGGACAGGGGGCGCGAAGCTTTCTTT	CSGERDRGREAFF
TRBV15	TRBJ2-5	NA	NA	TGTGCCACCAGCAAAAGGACAGAAGAGACCCAGTACTTC	CATSKRTEETQYF
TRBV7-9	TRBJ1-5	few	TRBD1	TGTGCCAGCAGCAACGGACAGGGGGGGCAGCCCCAGCATTTT	CASSNGQGGQPQHF
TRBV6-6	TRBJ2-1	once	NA	TGTGCCAGCAGTGCGACCAACAATGAGCAGTTCTTC	CASSATNNEQFF
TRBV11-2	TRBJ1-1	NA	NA	TGTGCCAGCAGCTTTCAAGGTGGAACTGAAGCTTTCTTT	CASSFQGGTEAFF
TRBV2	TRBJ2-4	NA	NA	TGTGCCAGCAGTGAAGGGCTCGCGGGCATAAACATTCAGTACTTC	CASSEGLAGINIQYF
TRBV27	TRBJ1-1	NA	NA	TGTGCCAGCAGCAAGTCAAGCACTGAAGCTTTCTTT	CASSKSSTEAFF
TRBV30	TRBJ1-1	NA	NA	TGTGCCTGGAGTGTACAGAAGCCTCTGAACACTGAAGCTTTCTTT	CAWSVQKPLNTEAFF
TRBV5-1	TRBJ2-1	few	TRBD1	TGCGCCAGCTCACCGACAGGGGGAAGTCTCTTCCAGTTCTTC	CASSPTGGSLFQFF
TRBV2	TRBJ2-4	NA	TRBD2	TGTGCCAGCAGCGGCTATTCAACTAGCGGGAGGAACATTCAGTACTTC	CASSGYSTSGRNIQYF
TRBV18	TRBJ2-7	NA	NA	TGTGCCAGCTCAAACCAAGGCGATTTATCCTACGAGCAGTACTTC	CASSNQGDLSYEQYF
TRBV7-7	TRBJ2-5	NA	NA	TGTGCTAGCAGCTTAAGCCTTTTCTCTGAAGAGACCCAGTACTTC	CASSLSLFSEETQYF
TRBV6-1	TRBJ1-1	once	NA	TGTGCCAGCAGTGTCGAGTCGGTAGCTTTCTTT	CASSVESVAFF
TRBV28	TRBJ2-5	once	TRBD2	TGTGCCAGCAGGGGGACTAGCGGGAGAGGGTTCGGGGAGACCCAGTACTTC	CASRGTSGRGFGETQYF